Sequencing of this T cell receptor (beta chain) was carried out in a study of CD8+ T cells in alopecia areata. The study team obtained lesional scalp punch biopsies and peripheral blood from alopecia areata patients. Germline V gives CDR1 LNHDA, CDR2 SQIVND (reference sequence). Trimming took 3 bases from V and 5 from J, leaving 17 bases between them. The CDR3 spans 16 residues. Investigators isolated RNA and reverse transcribed it into cDNA to act as the sequencing template. This table comes from immunoSEQ multiplex PCR, and its TCRdb copy is limited to in-frame clones, with some not included. In the table there are about 160,000 clones, more than 40% of which are singletons.

The receptor's source is a human donor with alopecia areata. The gene calls are TRBV19 and TRBJ2-1; D possibly corresponds to TRBD2 (6 bases). Material: CD4+ T cells sorted from blood. CDR3 region: CASSMEAGRRDNEQFF. CDR3 nucleotides: TGTGCCAGTAGTATGGAAGCGGGTAGACGTGACAATGAGCAGTTCTTC.